The entry below describes one T cell receptor beta chain. The target antigen is unknown. The CDR3 runs 15 residues. Germline CDR1 and CDR2: SGHVS and FQNEAQ. V lost 1 base to trimming and J lost 5 bases, with 12 bases between them. Some clones are missing from TCRdb's copy, which holds only in-frame ones; the method was immunoSEQ multiplex PCR. The profile shows about 190,000 clones, about nine tenths of them singletons. The data are from a study of T cell responses to AZD1222 COVID-19 vaccine. General study results and limits: Receipt of two AZD1222 doses was followed by a rise in Spike-specific TCR breadth and depth. The study reported that nearly half of spike-specific TCRs target unmutated variant regions. Clonal diversity may have been underestimated in mostly white British donors. Across the whole spike, CD4 TCRs peaked at regions 160-218 and 743-854.

The clonotype comes from an adult in good health. The rearrangement uses TRBV7-8 and TRBJ1-5; D call uncertain. This specimen consisted of peripheral blood, obtained on day 0 of AZD1222 vaccination. CDR3 DNA: TGTGCCAGCAGCTTAGTCAGAGGGTTCGATCAGCCCCAGCATTTT. Translation: CASSLVRGFDQPQHF.